This passage covers 18 T cell receptor beta chains from one sample sequenced in a study of T cell responses to AZD1222 COVID-19 vaccine (dated by TCRdb to 2020 to 2022). Library preparation used the immunoSEQ multiplex PCR assay. TCRdb retrieved this table from immuneACCESS and kept in-frame rearrangements only. Not all clones are present; in checked studies, unresolved V genes account for under half, and no reason is known for the remainder. This sample comprises 98,000 or so clones, 70% to 90% of them detected only once. The top ten clonotypes cover about 3% of the sample. Read against the paper, the sample's time point label means: baseline before first vaccination. The specimen comprised peripheral blood, sampled on day 0 of AZD1222 vaccination. These receptors came from an adult in good health.

The chain couples TRBV6-5 to TRBJ2-1; unclear D gene. Germline CDR1 reads MNHEY; CDR2 reads SVGAGI. Trimming pared 11 bases from V and 0 bases from J, leaving 14 bases between. There are 14 residues in the CDR3. CDR3 region: CASQRPDSYNEQFF. CDR3 DNA sequence: TGTGCCTCACAGAGGCCGGACTCCTACAATGAGCAGTTCTTC.

This sequence joins TRBV5-4 and TRBJ2-1, with D perhaps TRBD2 (6 bases). Per germline, CDR1 SGHNT and CDR2 YYREEE (reference sequence). The V end lost 0 bases, the J end lost 9 bases, and 16 bases lay between the germline ends. The CDR3 covers 15 residues. This chain's CDR3 is CASSLVGGSGGEQFF. In nucleotides, the CDR3 is TGTGCCAGCAGCTTGGTAGGAGGGTCGGGTGGTGAGCAGTTCTTC. The full variable domain, in which reference TRBV5-4 and TRBJ2-1 provide the parts outside the CDR3, is ETGVTQSPTHLIKTRGQQVTLRCSSQSGHNTVSWYQQALGQGPQFIFQYYREEENGRGNFPPRFSGLQFPNYSSELNVNALELDDSALYLCASSLVGGSGGEQFFGPGTRLTVL.

The chain couples TRBV6-1 to TRBJ2-1, with D tentatively TRBD1 (7 bases). Germline CDR1 is MNHNS and CDR2 is SASEGT. The CDR3 loop spans 16 amino acids. Trimming took off 4 bases at V and 7 bases at J, with 20 bases between the two ends. The CDR3 region is CASSGTQGGPRNEQFF. The CDR3, as DNA: TGTGCCAGCAGTGGGACCCAGGGGGGCCCTCGGAATGAGCAGTTCTTC.

J is TRBJ2-5 and V is TRBV20-1; D is uncertain. This CDR3 comprises 11 residues. The V and J ends lost 5 bases and 1 base respectively, with 5 bases between them. Germline-derived CDR1 and CDR2 are DFQATT and SNEGSKA (reference sequence). CDR3 DNA: TGCAGTGCTTTCCCCCAAGAGACCCAGTACTTC. The encoded protein is CSAFPQETQYF.

The rearrangement joins TRBV12-3 or TRBV12-4 to TRBJ1-4, with no clear D. Trimming left V 3 bases short and J 6 bases short, with 8 bases between. This CDR3 has 13 residues. The CDR3: CASSFREDEKLFF. DNA of the CDR3: TGTGCCAGCAGTTTTAGGGAGGATGAAAAACTGTTTTTT.

The chain joins TRBV11-2 to TRBJ2-1; 8 bases are a match to TRBD2. Losses at the gene ends were 5 bases for V and 0 bases for J; bases not matched to a gene: 0. Germline lookup yields CDR1 SGHAT and CDR2 FQNNGV. This CDR3 is built from 14 residues. The CDR3 nucleotides are TGTGCCAGCAGCCGGGGGGGCTCCTACAATGAGCAGTTCTTC. Amino acid sequence: CASSRGGSYNEQFF.

The CDR3, as DNA: TGTGCCAGCAGCCCGATGCCCGGGGACTATGGCTACACCTTC. Protein: CASSPMPGDYGYTF. J is TRBJ1-2 and V is TRBV5-4; D remains ambiguous. Per germline, CDR1 SGHNT and CDR2 YYREEE (reference sequence). This CDR3 is 14 amino acids long. Deletions cut 4 bases from V and 3 bases from J, with 13 bases between.

The chain combines TRBV7-9 with TRBJ2-2; a possible D gene is TRBD2 (6 bases). CDR1 and CDR2 (germline): SEHNR, FQNEAQ (reference sequence). CDR3 length: 10 residues. This CDR3 reads CAEGRGELFF. The CDR3 DNA reads TGTGCGGAGGGACGGGGAGAGCTGTTTTTT.

The chain has TRBV6-5 and TRBJ2-5, with D maybe TRBD2 (5 bases). This CDR3 region has 11 residues. Trimming shortened V by 6 bases and J by 5 bases, and 7 bases separated the two germline ends. Germline V gene data show CDR1 as MNHEY and CDR2 as SVGAGI. The CDR3 DNA reads TGTGCCAGCAGACTAGGCGAGACCCAGTACTTC. It translates to CASRLGETQYF.

The chain employs TRBV10-1 and TRBJ2-2; 11 nucleotides line up with TRBD2. The ends lost 4 bases at V and 3 bases at J; junction bases unmatched: 1. The germline CDR1 and CDR2 sequences are WNHNN and SYGVQD (reference sequence). CDR3 length: 15 residues. CDR3 in amino acids: CASSGLAGHTGELFF. The CDR3 nucleotides read TGCGCCAGCAGTGGACTAGCGGGACACACCGGGGAGCTGTTTTTT.

The chain links TRBV5-1 to TRBJ2-7; maybe TRBD1 (6 bases). This CDR3 has 14 amino acids. The germline V and J ends were trimmed by 1 base and 2 bases, with 10 bases remaining between them. Germline V gene data show CDR1 as SGHRS and CDR2 as YFSETQ. Here the CDR3 DNA reads TGCGCCAGCAGCTTGTCAGGGGACGCCTACGAGCAGTACTTC. It is translated as CASSLSGDAYEQYF.

The CDR3 is CASSLIDREAYGYTF. The CDR3 bases are TGTGCCAGCAGCTTAATTGACAGGGAGGCCTATGGCTACACCTTC. The chain recombines TRBV7-9 with TRBJ1-2; 7 bases map to TRBD1. Looked up from germline, CDR1 is SEHNR and CDR2 is FQNEAQ (reference sequence). V was clipped by 2 bases and J by 4 bases; unmatched bases: 7. This CDR3 contains 15 residues.

The chain uses TRBV9 and TRBJ1-1; D is uncertain. CDR1 and CDR2 from the germline V gene are SGDLS and YYNGEE. The CDR3 loop spans 13 amino acids. V was clipped by 4 bases and J by 7 bases, with 14 bases between them. CDR3 protein: CASSQSNMGEAFF. The CDR3 DNA reads TGTGCCAGCAGCCAGAGTAACATGGGTGAAGCTTTCTTT.

The rearrangement links TRBV24-1 to TRBJ2-2; TRBD1 agrees at 10 bases. This CDR3 region has 16 residues. Germline CDR1 reads KGHDR; CDR2 reads SFDVKD. V was pared by 4 bases and J by 5 bases, with 6 bases of the junction left unmatched. The CDR3 bases are TGTGCCACCAGTGACCCCCGGACAGGGGGAACCGGGGAGCTGTTTTTT. This codes for CATSDPRTGGTGELFF.

V gene TRBV2 combines with J gene TRBJ1-1; a weak D match, TRBD1 (6 bases). In germline, CDR1 is SNHLY, CDR2 FYNNEI. V lost 2 bases and J lost 7, with 8 bases in between. This CDR3 spans 12 amino acids. This CDR3 is CASSEMGHEAFF. The CDR3 nucleotides read TGTGCCAGCAGTGAAATGGGACATGAAGCTTTCTTT.

The chain is built from TRBV21-1 and TRBJ1-5; the table's D gene call, TRBD1, was not cross checked with the DNA. TRBV21-1 is given as a pseudogene. The CDR3 covers 20 residues. The CDR3 reads CASSSKGSSGTGGPWQPQHF. The DNA of the CDR3 is TGTGCCAGCAGCTCAAAAGGGAGCTCCGGGACAGGGGGACCCTGGCAGCCCCAGCATTTT.

Ten or more counts support this clone. The chain has TRBV27 and TRBJ1-5, with D unclear. The length of the CDR3 is 11 residues. Germline V CDR1 and CDR2: MNHEY, SMNVEV (reference sequence). V lost 4 bases to trimming and J lost 9 bases, with 7 bases between them. The CDR3 protein is CASSSRRPQHF. The CDR3, as DNA: TGTGCCAGCAGTTCCCGCCGGCCCCAGCATTTT.

The chain joins TRBV7-7 to TRBJ2-2, with D perhaps matching TRBD1 or TRBD2 (5 bases each). The germline gives CDR1 SSHAT, CDR2 FNYEAQ (reference sequence). Trimming cost V 5 bases and J 2 bases, with 15 bases left between them. The CDR3 is 16 residues long. CDR3 residues: CASSPSLGGNTGELFF. CDR3 DNA: TGTGCCAGCAGCCCCTCACTTGGGGGTAACACCGGGGAGCTGTTTTTT. The variable domain in full, completed from reference TRBV7-7 and TRBJ2-2, reads GAGVSQSPRYKVTKRGQDVTLRCDPISSHATLYWYQQALGQGPEFLTYFNYEAQPDKSGLPSDRFSAERPEGSISTLTIQRTEQRDSAMYRCASSPSLGGNTGELFFGEGSRLTVL.